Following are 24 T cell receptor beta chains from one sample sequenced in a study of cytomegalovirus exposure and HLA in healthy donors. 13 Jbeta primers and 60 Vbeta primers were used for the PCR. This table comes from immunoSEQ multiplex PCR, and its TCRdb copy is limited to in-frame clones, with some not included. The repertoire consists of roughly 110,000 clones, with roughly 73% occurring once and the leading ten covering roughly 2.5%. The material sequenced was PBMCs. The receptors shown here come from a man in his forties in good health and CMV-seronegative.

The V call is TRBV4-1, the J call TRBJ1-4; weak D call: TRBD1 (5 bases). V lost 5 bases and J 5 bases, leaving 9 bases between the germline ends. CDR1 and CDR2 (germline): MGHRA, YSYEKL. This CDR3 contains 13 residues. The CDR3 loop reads CASSWGLNEKLFF. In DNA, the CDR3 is TGCGCCAGCAGCTGGGGACTCAATGAAAAACTGTTTTTT.

DNA of the CDR3: TGTGCCAGCAGGCCCAGGGCTTCGAACACTGAAGCTTTCTTT. It is translated as CASRPRASNTEAFF. The chain recombines TRBV6-5 with TRBJ1-1; a possible D gene is TRBD1 (5 bases). Per the germline V gene, CDR1 is MNHEY and CDR2 is SVGAGI. The germline V and J ends were trimmed by 6 bases and 1 base, with 12 bases remaining between them. The CDR3 consists of 14 residues.

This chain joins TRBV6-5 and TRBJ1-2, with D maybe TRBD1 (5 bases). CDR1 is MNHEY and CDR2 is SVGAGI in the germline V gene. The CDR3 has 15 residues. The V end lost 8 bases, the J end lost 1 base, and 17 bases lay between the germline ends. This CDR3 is CASGRGVSVNYGYTF. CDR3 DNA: TGTGCCAGCGGCCGGGGGGTTTCAGTTAACTATGGCTACACCTTC.

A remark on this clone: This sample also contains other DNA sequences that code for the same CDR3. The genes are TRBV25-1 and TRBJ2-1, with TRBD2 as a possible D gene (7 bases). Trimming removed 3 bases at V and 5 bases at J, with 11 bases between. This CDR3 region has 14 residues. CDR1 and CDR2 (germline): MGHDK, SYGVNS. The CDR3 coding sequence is TGTGCCAGCAGTGACCCGGGGGGCCACAATGAGCAGTTCTTC. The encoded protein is CASSDPGGHNEQFF.

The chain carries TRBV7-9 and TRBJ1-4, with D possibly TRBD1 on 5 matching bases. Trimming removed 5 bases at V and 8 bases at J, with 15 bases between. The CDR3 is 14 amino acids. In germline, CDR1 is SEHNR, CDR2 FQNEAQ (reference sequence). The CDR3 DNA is TGTGCCAGCAGCCGGGGGACCTTGGAGGAAAAACTGTTTTTT. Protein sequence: CASSRGTLEEKLFF.

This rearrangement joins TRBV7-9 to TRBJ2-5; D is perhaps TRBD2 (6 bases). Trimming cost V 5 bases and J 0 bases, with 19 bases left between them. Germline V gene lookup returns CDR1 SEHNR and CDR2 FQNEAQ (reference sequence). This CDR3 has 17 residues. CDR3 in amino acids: CASSRPRLASYQETQYF. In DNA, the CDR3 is TGTGCCAGCAGCCGACCGCGGCTAGCGTCGTACCAAGAGACCCAGTACTTC.

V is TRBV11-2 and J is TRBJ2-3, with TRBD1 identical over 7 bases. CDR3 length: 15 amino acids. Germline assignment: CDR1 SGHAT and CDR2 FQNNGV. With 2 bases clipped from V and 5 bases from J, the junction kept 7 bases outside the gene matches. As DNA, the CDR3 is TGTGCCAGCAGCTTAACTGGACAGGCCTTAGATACGCAGTATTTT. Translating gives CASSLTGQALDTQYF.

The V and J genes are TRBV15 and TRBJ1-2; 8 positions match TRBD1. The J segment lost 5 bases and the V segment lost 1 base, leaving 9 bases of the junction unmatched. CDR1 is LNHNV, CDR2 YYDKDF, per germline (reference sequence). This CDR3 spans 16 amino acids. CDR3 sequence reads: CATSRGSRQGAYGYTF. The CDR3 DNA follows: TGTGCCACCAGCAGAGGGTCTCGGCAGGGGGCGTATGGCTACACCTTC. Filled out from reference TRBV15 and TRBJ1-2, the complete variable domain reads DAMVIQNPRYQVTQFGKPVTLSCSQTLNHNVMYWYQQKSSQAPKLLFHYYDKDFNNEADTPDNFQSRRPNTSFCFLDIRSPGLGDTAMYLCATSRGSRQGAYGYTFGSGTRLTVV.

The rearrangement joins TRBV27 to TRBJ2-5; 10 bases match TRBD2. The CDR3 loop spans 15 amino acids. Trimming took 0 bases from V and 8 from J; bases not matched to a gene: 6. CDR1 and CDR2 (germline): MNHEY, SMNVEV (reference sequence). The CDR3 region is CASSLSLAGVHTQYF. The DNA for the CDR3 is TGTGCCAGCAGTTTATCGCTAGCGGGGGTTCATACCCAGTACTTC.

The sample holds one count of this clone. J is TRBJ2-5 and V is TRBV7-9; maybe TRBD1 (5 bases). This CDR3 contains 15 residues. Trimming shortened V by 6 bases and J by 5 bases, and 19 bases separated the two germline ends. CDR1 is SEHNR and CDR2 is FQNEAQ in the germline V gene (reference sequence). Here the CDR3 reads CASSSMGPPVETQYF. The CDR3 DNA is TGTGCCAGCAGTTCCATGGGGCCCCCCGTGGAGACCCAGTACTTC.

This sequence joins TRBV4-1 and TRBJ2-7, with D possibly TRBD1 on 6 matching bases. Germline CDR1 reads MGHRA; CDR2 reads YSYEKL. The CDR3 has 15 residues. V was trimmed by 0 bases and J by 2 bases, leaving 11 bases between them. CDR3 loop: CASSQDRAGAYEQYF. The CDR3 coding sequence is TGCGCCAGCAGCCAAGATCGGGCAGGGGCCTACGAGCAGTACTTC.

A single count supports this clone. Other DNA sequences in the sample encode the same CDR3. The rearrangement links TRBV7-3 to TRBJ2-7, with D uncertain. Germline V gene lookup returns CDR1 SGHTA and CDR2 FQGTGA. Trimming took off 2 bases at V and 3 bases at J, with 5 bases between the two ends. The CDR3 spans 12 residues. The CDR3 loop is CASSLPGYEQYF. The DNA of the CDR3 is TGTGCCAGCAGCTTACCGGGCTACGAGCAGTACTTC.

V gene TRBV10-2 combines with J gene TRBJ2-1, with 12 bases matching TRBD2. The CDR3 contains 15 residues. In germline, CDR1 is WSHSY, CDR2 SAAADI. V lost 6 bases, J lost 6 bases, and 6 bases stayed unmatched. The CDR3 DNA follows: TGCGCCAGCAGGTTGAGGACTAGCGGGGCCAATGAGCAGTTCTTC. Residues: CASRLRTSGANEQFF.

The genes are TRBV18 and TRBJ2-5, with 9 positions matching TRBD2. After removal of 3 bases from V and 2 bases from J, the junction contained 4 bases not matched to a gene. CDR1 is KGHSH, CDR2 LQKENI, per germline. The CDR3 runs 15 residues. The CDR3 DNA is TGTGCCAGCTCACCCATTAGCGGGGGACAAGAGACCCAGTACTTC. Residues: CASSPISGGQETQYF.

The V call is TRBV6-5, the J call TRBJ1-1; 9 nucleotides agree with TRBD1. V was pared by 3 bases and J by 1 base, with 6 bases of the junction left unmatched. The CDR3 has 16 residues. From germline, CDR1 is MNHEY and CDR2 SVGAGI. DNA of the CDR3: TGTGCCAGCAGTTATGGGACAGGGCTCCCGAACACTGAAGCTTTCTTT. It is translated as CASSYGTGLPNTEAFF.

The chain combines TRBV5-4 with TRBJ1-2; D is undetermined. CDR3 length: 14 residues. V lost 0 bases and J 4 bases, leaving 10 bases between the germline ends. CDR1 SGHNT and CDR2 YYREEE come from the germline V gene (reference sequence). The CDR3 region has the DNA TGTGCCAGCAGCTTGGTTGAGGGCGGCTATGGCTACACCTTC. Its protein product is CASSLVEGGYGYTF.

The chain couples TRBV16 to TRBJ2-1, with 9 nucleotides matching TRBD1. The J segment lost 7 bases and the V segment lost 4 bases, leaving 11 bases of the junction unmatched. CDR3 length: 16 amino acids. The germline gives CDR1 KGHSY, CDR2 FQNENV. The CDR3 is CASSRSGTGTANEQFF. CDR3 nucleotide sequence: TGTGCCAGCAGCCGCTCCGGGACAGGGACGGCGAATGAGCAGTTCTTC.

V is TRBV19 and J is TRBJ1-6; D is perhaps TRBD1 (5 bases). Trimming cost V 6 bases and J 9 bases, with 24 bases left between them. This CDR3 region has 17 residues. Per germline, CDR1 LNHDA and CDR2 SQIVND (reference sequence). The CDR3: CASSNPLSPSTGSPLHF. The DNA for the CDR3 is TGTGCCAGTAGCAACCCTTTATCACCTTCAACAGGTTCACCCCTCCACTTT.

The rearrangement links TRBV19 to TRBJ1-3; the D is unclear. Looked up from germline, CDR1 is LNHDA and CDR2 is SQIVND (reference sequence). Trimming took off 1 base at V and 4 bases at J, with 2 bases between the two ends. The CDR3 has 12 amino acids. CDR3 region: CASSIAGNTIYF. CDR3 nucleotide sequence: TGTGCCAGTAGTATAGCGGGAAACACCATATATTTT.

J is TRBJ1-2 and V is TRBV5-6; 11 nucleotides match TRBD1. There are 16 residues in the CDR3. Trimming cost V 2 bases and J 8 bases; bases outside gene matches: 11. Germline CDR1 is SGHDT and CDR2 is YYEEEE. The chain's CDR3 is CASSFLSDRGQEGYTF. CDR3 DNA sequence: TGTGCCAGCAGCTTCCTCTCGGACAGGGGGCAGGAAGGCTACACCTTC.

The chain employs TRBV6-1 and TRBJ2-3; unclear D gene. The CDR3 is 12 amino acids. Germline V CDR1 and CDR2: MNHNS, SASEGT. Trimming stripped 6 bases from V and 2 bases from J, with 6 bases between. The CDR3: CASSPFTDTQYF. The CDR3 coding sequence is TGTGCCAGCAGCCCATTCACAGATACGCAGTATTTT.

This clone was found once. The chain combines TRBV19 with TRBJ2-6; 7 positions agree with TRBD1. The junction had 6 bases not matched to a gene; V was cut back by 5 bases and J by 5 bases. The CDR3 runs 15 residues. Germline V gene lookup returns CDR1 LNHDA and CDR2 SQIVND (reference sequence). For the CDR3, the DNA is TGTGCCAGTAGTCCTCCGGGACAGAGGGCCAACGTCCTGACTTTC. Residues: CASSPPGQRANVLTF.

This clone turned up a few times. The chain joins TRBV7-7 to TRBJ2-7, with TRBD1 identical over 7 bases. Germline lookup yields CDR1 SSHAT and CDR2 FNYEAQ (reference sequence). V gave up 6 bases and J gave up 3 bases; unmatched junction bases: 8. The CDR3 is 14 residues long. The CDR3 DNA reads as TGTGCCAGCAGTCCTACAGGGGCCGGCTACGAGCAGTACTTC. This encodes CASSPTGAGYEQYF.

The CDR3, as DNA: TGTGCCAGCAGCCCGAACACTCACGCACAGGCAACTAATGAAAAACTGTTTTTT. Residues: CASSPNTHAQATNEKLFF. This sequence joins TRBV7-3 and TRBJ1-4; D may be TRBD1 (5 bases). From germline, CDR1 is SGHTA and CDR2 FQGTGA. Trimming cost V 5 bases and J 0 bases, with 19 bases left between them. This CDR3 region has 18 residues.